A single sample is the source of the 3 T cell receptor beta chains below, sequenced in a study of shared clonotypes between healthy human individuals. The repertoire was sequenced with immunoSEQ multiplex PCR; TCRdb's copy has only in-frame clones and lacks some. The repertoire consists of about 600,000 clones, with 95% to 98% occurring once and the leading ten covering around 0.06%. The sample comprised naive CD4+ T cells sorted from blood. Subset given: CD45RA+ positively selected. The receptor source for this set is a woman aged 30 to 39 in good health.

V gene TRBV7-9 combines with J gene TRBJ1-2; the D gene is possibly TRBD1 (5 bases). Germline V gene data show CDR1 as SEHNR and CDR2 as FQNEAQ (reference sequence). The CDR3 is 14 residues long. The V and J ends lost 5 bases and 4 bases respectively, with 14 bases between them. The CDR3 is CASSPWGESYGYTF. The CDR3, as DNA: TGTGCCAGCAGCCCGTGGGGCGAGAGCTATGGCTACACCTTC.

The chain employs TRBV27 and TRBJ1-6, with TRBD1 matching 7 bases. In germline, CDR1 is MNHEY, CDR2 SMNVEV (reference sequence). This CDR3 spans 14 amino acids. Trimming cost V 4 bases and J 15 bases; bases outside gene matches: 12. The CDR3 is CASSSNKGQPGLHF. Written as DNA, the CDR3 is TGTGCCAGCAGTTCAAATAAGGGACAGCCCGGCCTCCACTTT.

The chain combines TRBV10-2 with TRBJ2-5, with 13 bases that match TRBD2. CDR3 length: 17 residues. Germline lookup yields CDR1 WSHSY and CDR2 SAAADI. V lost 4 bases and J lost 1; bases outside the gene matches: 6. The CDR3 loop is CASSGRTSGRVQETQYF. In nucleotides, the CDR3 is TGCGCCAGCAGTGGAAGGACTAGCGGGAGAGTCCAAGAGACCCAGTACTTC.